The clone carrying this T cell receptor beta chain was seen a few times. What it binds is unknown. At least 6 million PBMCs were isolated per sample. This sample is part of a study of blood T cells in healthy people across ages. PCR was performed a second time for roughly 7 to 12 cycles using a sample-barcoded 5' primer and a J-beta primer mix. A single record per CDR3 protein comes from TCRdb applying MiXCR to the 5' RACE reads. This table has around 500,000 distinct CDR3 sequences, about 27% appearing once. Study results and limitations: Age showed a roughly linear inverse relationship with TCR beta diversity per million T cells. Diversity estimates drawn from one million T cells were deemed underestimates.

Trimming removed 4 bases at V and 12 bases at J, with 10 bases between. CDR3 length: 12 residues. The germline V gene has CDR1 SGHTA and CDR2 FQGTGA. This same sample was also taken into another study, of T cells of mothers and their children. From that report: Related mother-child pairs showed slightly, non-significantly higher overlap than unrelated pairs.

The chain recombines TRBV7-3 with TRBJ1-6; D not resolved. What was sequenced was blood. The sequence came from a boy aged 2-15 years in good health. CDR3 nucleotide sequence: TGTGCCAGCAGCTCCCTGGGAGGACCCCTCCACTTT. This codes for CASSSLGGPLHF.